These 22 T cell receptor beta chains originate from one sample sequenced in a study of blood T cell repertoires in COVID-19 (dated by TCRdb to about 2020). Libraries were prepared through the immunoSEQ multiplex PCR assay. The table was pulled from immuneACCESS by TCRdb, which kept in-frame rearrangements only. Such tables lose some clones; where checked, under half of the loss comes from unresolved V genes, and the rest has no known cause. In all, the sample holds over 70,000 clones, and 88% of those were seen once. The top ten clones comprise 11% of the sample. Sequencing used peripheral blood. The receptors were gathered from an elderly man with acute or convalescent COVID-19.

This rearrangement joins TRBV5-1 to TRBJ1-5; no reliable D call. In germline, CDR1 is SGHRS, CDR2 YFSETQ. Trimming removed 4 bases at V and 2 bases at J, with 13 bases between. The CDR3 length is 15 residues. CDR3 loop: CASSPLSGGNQPQHF. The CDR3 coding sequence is TGCGCCAGCAGCCCGTTGAGTGGTGGCAATCAGCCCCAGCATTTT.

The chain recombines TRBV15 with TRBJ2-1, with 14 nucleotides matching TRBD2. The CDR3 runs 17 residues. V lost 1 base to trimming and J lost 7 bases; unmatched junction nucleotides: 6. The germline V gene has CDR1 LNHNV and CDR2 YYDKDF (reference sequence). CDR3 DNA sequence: TGTGCCACCAGCAGAGGGACTAGCGGGAGGACGAGGAATGAGCAGTTCTTC. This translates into CATSRGTSGRTRNEQFF.

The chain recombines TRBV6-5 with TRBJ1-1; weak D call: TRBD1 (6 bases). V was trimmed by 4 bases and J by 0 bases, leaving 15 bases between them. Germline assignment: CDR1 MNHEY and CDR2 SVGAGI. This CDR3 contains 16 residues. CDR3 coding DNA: TGTGCCAGCAGTTCGGGGGGGGGCCCGTTGAACACTGAAGCTTTCTTT. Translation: CASSSGGGPLNTEAFF.

The CDR3 coding sequence is TGTGCCACCAGTGATCATGGGACAGGTCAGAAAGAAAAACTGTTTTTT. Encoded protein: CATSDHGTGQKEKLFF. The chain combines TRBV24-1 with TRBJ1-4, with 8 nucleotides matching TRBD1. The junction had 10 bases not matched to a gene; V was cut back by 3 bases and J by 8 bases. The CDR3 runs to 16 residues. Germline CDR1 and CDR2: KGHDR and SFDVKD.

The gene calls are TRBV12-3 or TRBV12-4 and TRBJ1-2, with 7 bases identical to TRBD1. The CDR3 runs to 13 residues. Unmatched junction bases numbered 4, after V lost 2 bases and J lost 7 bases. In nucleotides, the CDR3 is TGTGCCAGCAGTTTACGGCAGGGGGTTGGCTACACCTTC. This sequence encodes CASSLRQGVGYTF.

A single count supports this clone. In DNA form, the CDR3 reads TGCGCCAGCAGTGATCAGGACAGGCGCACAGATACGCAGTATTTT. It yields the protein CASSDQDRRTDTQYF. The chain combines TRBV10-2 with TRBJ2-3; 7 bases line up with TRBD1. This CDR3 region has 15 residues. Trimming cost V 3 bases and J 1 base; bases outside gene matches: 4. In germline, CDR1 is WSHSY, CDR2 SAAADI.

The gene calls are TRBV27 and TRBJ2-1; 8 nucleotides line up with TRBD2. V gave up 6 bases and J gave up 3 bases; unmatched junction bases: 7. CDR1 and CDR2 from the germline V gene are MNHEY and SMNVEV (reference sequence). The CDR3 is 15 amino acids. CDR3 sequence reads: CASRTAAGGYNEQFF. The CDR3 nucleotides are TGTGCCAGCAGAACAGCCGCGGGGGGCTACAATGAGCAGTTCTTC.

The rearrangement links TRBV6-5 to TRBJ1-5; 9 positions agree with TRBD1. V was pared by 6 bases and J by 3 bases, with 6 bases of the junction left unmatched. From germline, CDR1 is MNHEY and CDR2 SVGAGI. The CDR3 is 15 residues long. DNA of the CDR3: TGTGCCAGCAGAGCCGGGACAGGGTCCAATCAGCCCCAGCATTTT. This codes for CASRAGTGSNQPQHF.

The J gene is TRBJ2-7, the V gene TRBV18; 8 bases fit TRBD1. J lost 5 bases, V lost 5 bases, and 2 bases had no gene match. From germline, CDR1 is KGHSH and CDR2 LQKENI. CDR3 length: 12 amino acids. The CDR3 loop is CASSMTGDEQYF. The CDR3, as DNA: TGTGCCAGCTCAATGACAGGGGACGAGCAGTACTTC.

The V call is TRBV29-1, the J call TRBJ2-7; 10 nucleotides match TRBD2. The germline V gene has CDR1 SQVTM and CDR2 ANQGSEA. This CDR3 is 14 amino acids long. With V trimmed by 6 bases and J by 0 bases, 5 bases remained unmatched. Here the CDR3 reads CSVTGTSASYEQYF. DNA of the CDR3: TGCAGCGTGACCGGGACTAGCGCCTCCTACGAGCAGTACTTC.

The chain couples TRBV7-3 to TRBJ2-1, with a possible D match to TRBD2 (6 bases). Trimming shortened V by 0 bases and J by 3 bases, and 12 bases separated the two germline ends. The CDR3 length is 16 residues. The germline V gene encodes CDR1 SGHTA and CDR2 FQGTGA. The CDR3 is CASSLTGGTSYNEQFF. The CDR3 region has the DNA TGTGCCAGCAGCTTAACAGGCGGGACCAGCTACAATGAGCAGTTCTTC.

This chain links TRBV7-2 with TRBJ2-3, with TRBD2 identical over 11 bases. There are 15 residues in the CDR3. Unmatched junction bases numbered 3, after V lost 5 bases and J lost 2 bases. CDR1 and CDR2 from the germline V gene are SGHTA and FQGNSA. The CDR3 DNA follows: TGTGCCAGCAGCACGACTAGCGGGAACACAGATACGCAGTATTTT. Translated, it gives CASSTTSGNTDTQYF.

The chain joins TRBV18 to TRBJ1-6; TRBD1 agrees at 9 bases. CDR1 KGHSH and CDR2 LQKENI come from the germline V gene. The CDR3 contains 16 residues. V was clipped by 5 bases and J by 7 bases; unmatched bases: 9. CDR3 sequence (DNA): TGTGCCAGCTCAGTGACAGGGGGGTTCTCAAATTCACCCCTCCACTTT. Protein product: CASSVTGGFSNSPLHF.

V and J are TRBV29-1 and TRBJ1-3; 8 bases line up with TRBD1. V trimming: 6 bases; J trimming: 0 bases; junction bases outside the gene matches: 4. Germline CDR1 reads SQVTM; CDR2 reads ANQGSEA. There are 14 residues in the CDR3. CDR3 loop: CSVGQASSGNTIYF. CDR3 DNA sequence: TGCAGCGTGGGACAGGCCTCCTCTGGAAACACCATATATTTT.

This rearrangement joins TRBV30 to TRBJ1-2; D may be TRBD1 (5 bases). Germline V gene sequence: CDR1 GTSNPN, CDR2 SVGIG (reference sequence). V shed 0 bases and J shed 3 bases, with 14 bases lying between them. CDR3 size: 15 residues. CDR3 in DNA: TGTGCCTGGAGTGTAAATCGTAAGGGGCACTATGGCTACACCTTC. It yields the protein CAWSVNRKGHYGYTF.

The CDR3 DNA reads as TGTGCCACCAGCACGTGGGGGGGTAGCTCCTACAATGAGCAGTTCTTC. Its protein is CATSTWGGSSYNEQFF. The rearrangement links TRBV15 to TRBJ2-1; 7 positions match TRBD2. This CDR3 contains 16 residues. The V gene's germline CDR1 is LNHNV and CDR2 YYDKDF (reference sequence). V lost 4 bases, J lost 0 bases, and 6 bases stayed unmatched.

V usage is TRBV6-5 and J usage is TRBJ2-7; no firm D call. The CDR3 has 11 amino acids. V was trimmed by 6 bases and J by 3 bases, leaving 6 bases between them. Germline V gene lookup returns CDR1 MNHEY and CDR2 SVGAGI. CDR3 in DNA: TGTGCCAGCAGATTAAACTACGAGCAGTACTTC. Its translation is CASRLNYEQYF.

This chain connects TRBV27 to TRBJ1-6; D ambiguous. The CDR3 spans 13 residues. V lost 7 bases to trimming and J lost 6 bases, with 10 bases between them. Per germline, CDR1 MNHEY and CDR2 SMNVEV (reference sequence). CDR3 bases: TGTGCCAGCACCACAAACGTTAATTCACCCCTCCACTTT. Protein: CASTTNVNSPLHF.

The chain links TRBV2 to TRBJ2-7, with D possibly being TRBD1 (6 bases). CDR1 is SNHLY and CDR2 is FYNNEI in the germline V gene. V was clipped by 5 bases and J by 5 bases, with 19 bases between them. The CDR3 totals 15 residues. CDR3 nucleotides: TGTGCCAGCAGTCTAGAGAACAGGGTATACGACGAGCAGTACTTC. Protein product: CASSLENRVYDEQYF.

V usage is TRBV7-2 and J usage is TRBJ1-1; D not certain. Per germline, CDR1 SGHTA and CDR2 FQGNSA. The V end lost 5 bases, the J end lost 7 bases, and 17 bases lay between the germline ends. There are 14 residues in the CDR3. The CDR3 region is CASSPRPGSDEAFF. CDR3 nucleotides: TGTGCCAGCAGCCCACGCCCGGGGTCTGATGAAGCTTTCTTT.

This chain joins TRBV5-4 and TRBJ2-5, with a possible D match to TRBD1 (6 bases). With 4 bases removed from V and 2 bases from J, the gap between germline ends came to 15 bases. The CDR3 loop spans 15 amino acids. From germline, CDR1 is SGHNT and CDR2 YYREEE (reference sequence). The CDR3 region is CASSTGQGRQETQYF. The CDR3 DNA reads TGTGCCAGCAGCACGGGACAAGGCCGACAAGAGACCCAGTACTTC.

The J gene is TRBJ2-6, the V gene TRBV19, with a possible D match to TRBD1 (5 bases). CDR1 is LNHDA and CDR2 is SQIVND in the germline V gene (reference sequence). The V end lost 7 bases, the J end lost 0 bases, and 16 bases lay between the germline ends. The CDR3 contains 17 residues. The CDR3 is CASNPGPKSSGANVLTF. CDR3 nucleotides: TGTGCCAGTAATCCAGGGCCAAAAAGCTCTGGGGCCAACGTCCTGACTTTC.